The 12 T cell receptor beta chains listed next were all sequenced from one sample in a study of blood T cell repertoires in COVID-19. Method: immunoSEQ multiplex PCR; TCRdb's copy keeps in-frame clones and lacks some. The sample yields some 150,000 clones, more than 75% seen once. The source material was peripheral blood. These receptors all come from a man aged 35-49 years with acute or convalescent COVID-19.

The rearrangement uses TRBV7-9 and TRBJ1-6; D is perhaps TRBD1 (6 bases). In germline, CDR1 is SEHNR, CDR2 FQNEAQ (reference sequence). This CDR3 is built from 15 residues. The V and J ends lost 5 bases and 7 bases respectively, with 15 bases between them. CDR3 sequence reads: CASSPSGGRNSPLHF. The CDR3 DNA follows: TGTGCCAGCAGCCCATCTGGGGGCAGGAATTCACCCCTCCACTTT.

The rearrangement links TRBV2 to TRBJ1-2, with TRBD1 identical over 7 bases. Germline trimming cut 6 bases from V and 7 bases from J; bases unmatched to any gene: 8. The germline V gene encodes CDR1 SNHLY and CDR2 FYNNEI. The CDR3 consists of 13 residues. CDR3 DNA sequence: TGTGCCAGCAGGTCGACAGGGTCGGTTGGCTACACCTTC. As protein: CASRSTGSVGYTF.

As to this clone: Additional DNA sequences in this sample encode the identical CDR3. This sequence joins TRBV18 and TRBJ1-2; D possibly corresponds to TRBD1 (6 bases). Trimming left V 3 bases short and J 2 bases short, with 7 bases between. Per the germline V gene, CDR1 is KGHSH and CDR2 is LQKENI. This CDR3 is 13 amino acids long. The DNA for the CDR3 is TGTGCCAGCTCACCGGACAGAAACTATGGCTACACCTTC. This translates into CASSPDRNYGYTF.

The chain has TRBV5-1 and TRBJ1-1, with D maybe TRBD1 (5 bases). This CDR3 has 15 amino acids. Trimming removed 2 bases from V and 7 bases from J, with 18 bases in between. From germline, CDR1 is SGHRS and CDR2 YFSETQ. The CDR3 here is CASSFDSRSGGEAFF. The CDR3 DNA follows: TGCGCCAGCAGCTTTGACAGCCGGTCCGGTGGTGAAGCTTTCTTT.

The rearrangement joins TRBV12-3 or TRBV12-4 to TRBJ1-1; possibly TRBD1 for D (5 bases). Trimming stripped 3 bases from V and 8 bases from J, with 7 bases between. CDR3 length equals 11 residues. The CDR3 loop is CASSFWGEAFF. The DNA of the CDR3 is TGTGCCAGCAGTTTTTGGGGCGAAGCTTTCTTT.

This rearrangement joins TRBV5-4 to TRBJ2-3, with D perhaps matching TRBD2 (6 bases). Trimming pared 5 bases from V and 0 bases from J, leaving 13 bases between. The CDR3 extends over 15 amino acids. Germline V gene sequence: CDR1 SGHNT, CDR2 YYREEE (reference sequence). The CDR3 is CASRRDGGSTDTQYF. The DNA for the CDR3 is TGTGCCAGCAGGCGGGACGGCGGGAGCACAGATACGCAGTATTTT.

The V and J genes are TRBV9 and TRBJ1-2; TRBD1 aligns across 7 bases. The CDR3 length is 16 residues. V lost 3 bases, J lost 4 bases, and 12 bases stayed unmatched. Germline CDR1 is SGDLS and CDR2 is YYNGEE. The CDR3 region has the DNA TGTGCCAGCAGCGACGGAGGGGGACAGCGGATCTATGGCTACACCTTC. Protein sequence: CASSDGGGQRIYGYTF.

This sequence joins TRBV6-2 or TRBV6-3 and TRBJ1-5; D gene uncertain. CDR1 MNHEY and CDR2 SVGEGT come from the germline V gene. Trimming pared 4 bases from V and 9 bases from J, leaving 10 bases between. CDR3 length: 12 residues. The CDR3 nucleotides are TGTGCCAGCAGTTCCGAGATTAGGCCCCAGCATTTT. It specifies CASSSEIRPQHF.

The chain joins TRBV12-3 or TRBV12-4 to TRBJ1-2; a possible D gene is TRBD1 (5 bases). The CDR3 is made up of 13 amino acids. Trimming shortened V by 4 bases and J by 8 bases, and 14 bases separated the two germline ends. The CDR3 region is CASSSGGSWGYTF. The CDR3 region has the DNA TGTGCCAGCAGTTCCGGGGGGTCGTGGGGCTACACCTTC.

The chain is built from TRBV3-1 (or the pseudogene TRBV3-2) and TRBJ2-3; 14 bases map to TRBD2. The CDR3 spans 16 residues. V lost 6 bases and J lost 4; bases outside the gene matches: 6. CDR1 and CDR2 (germline): LGHDT, YNNKEL (reference sequence). DNA of the CDR3: TGTGCCAGCAGTTCGACTAGCGGGGGGGTGGCAGATACGCAGTATTTT. It encodes CASSSTSGGVADTQYF.

J is TRBJ1-1 and V is TRBV7-6, with 7 bases aligning to TRBD1. Germline values: CDR1 SGHVS, CDR2 FNYEAQ. The CDR3 is 16 amino acids. The V and J ends lost 1 base and 5 bases, in that order; junction bases with no gene match: 10. This chain's CDR3 is CASSLGVGQFKTEAFF. CDR3 nucleotides: TGTGCCAGCAGCTTAGGAGTGGGACAGTTTAAAACTGAAGCTTTCTTT.

This clone was counted once. Other DNA sequences in this sample translate to the same CDR3. The chain combines TRBV5-1 with TRBJ1-3; D possibly corresponds to TRBD1 (5 bases). The germline V gene has CDR1 SGHRS and CDR2 YFSETQ. Trimming shortened V by 3 bases and J by 0 bases, and 7 bases separated the two germline ends. The CDR3 covers 14 residues. In nucleotides, the CDR3 is TGCGCCAGCAGCTCAACAGGCTCTGGAAACACCATATATTTT. Its protein is CASSSTGSGNTIYF.